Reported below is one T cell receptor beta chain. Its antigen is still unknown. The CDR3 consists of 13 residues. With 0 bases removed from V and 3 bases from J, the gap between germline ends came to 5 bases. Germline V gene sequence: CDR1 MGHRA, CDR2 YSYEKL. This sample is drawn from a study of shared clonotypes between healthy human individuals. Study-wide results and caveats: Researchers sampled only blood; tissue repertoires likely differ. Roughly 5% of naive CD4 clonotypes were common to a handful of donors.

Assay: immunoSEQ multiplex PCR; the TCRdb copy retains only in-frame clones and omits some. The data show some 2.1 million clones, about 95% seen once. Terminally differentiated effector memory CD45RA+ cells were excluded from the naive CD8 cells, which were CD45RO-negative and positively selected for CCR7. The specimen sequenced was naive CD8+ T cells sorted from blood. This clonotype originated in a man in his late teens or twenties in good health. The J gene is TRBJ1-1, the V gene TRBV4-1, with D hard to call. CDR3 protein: CASSQDWYTEAFF. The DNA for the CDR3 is TGCGCCAGCAGCCAAGACTGGTACACTGAAGCTTTCTTT.